This TCR beta chain comes out of a study of blood T cell repertoires in COVID-19. Original analysis: Reference gene primers were amplified, and this amplification served to estimate nucleated cell counts. Clones were sequenced by immunoSEQ multiplex PCR, and TCRdb holds only the in-frame ones, with some missing. V, J and clone size are taken as reported in that table, and D and trimming were inferred from the DNA itself. The table has around 250,000 clones, 91% seen once. The CDR3 runs 14 residues. In germline, CDR1 is KGHSH, CDR2 LQKENI. The germline V and J ends were trimmed by 6 bases and 4 bases, with 15 bases remaining between them.

The V call is TRBV18, the J call TRBJ1-1, with D unresolved. Sequenced input: PBMCs or T cells enriched from blood (not recorded which). This clonotype originated in a man between 35 and 55 years old who had been exposed to COVID-19. The CDR3 sequence: CASSPVEGATEAFF. CDR3 sequence (DNA): TGTGCCAGCTCCCCAGTCGAAGGAGCCACTGAAGCTTTCTTT.